A selection of T cell receptor beta chains follows, all from one sample in a study of cytomegalovirus exposure and HLA in healthy donors. Assay used: immunoSEQ multiplex PCR; TCRdb lists only in-frame clones, some missing. The repertoire holds more than 80,000 clones, with nearly 70% as singletons. Sequencing was done on a sample of PBMCs. The receptors here all came from a man aged 45-60 years in good health and CMV-seronegative. Each CDR3 is given with its conserved first and last residue. A D gene is named only where the DNA matches it firmly. Clone size appears in some rows only: once, few, many, or a class for an expanded clone.

NA,TRBJ1-4,TRBV7-9,TRBD1,TGTGCCAGCAGCTTTAAAACAGGGGAGGATGAAAAACTGTTTTTT,CASSFKTGEDEKLFF
NA,TRBJ2-6,TRBV2,NA,TGTGCCAGCTCCTCTTCGACAGGCGTGGAGCGGGACCGCTCTGGGGCCAACGTCCTGACTTTC,CASSSSTGVERDRSGANVLTF
NA,TRBJ1-5,TRBV4-1,NA,TGCGCCAGCAGCCAACAACAGGTCAATCAGCCCCAGCATTTT,CASSQQQVNQPQHF
NA,TRBJ2-1,TRBV6-1,TRBD2,TGTGCCAGCAGTGGGAGGAGGACTAGGAATGAGCAGTTCTTC,CASSGRRTRNEQFF
NA,TRBJ2-5,TRBV5-1,NA,TGCGCCAGCAGAACGGGGGTTGAAGAGACCCAGTACTTC,CASRTGVEETQYF
NA,TRBJ2-3,TRBV30,NA,TGTGCCTGGAGCGCCTCGGGACAAGGCACAGATACGCAGTATTTT,CAWSASGQGTDTQYF
NA,TRBJ2-5,TRBV6-6,TRBD1,TGTGCCAGCAGTTCCGGAACAGGGGTGTGGGAGACCCAGTACTTC,CASSSGTGVWETQYF
NA,TRBJ2-5,TRBV2,NA,TGTGCCAGCAGTGGGGGGGGCGGTGAGACCCAGTACTTC,CASSGGGGETQYF
NA,TRBJ2-1,TRBV7-3,NA,TGTGCCAGCAGCTTAGGGGCCAGCTCCTACAATGAGCAGTTCTTC,CASSLGASSYNEQFF
NA,TRBJ1-1,TRBV10-3,TRBD1,TGTGCCACCGAGGGGGACAGGGGGACTTCTGAAGCTTTCTTT,CATEGDRGTSEAFF
NA,TRBJ2-3,TRBV9,TRBD1,TGTGCCAGCAGCGCCTCCGACAGGGGGCATTCAGATACGCAGTATTTT,CASSASDRGHSDTQYF
NA,TRBJ1-2,TRBV28,NA,TGTGCCAGCAGTTTTGACTGGAGTGGCTACACCTTC,CASSFDWSGYTF
NA,TRBJ2-2,TRBV6-4,NA,TGTGCCAGCAGTGACTCGACCCGACAGAACACCGGGGAGCTGTTTTTT,CASSDSTRQNTGELFF
NA,TRBJ2-7,TRBV6-1,TRBD2,TGTGCCAGCAGTTTAGCGGGGGAGCGCTCCTACGAGCAGTACTTC,CASSLAGERSYEQYF
NA,TRBJ2-3,TRBV29-1,NA,TGCAGCGTTGGTGAGCCATCCACAGATACGCAGTATTTT,CSVGEPSTDTQYF
NA,TRBJ2-1,TRBV5-1,TRBD1,TGCGCCAGCAGCTTGGGGACAGGGGGCTCCTACAATGAGCAGTTCTTC,CASSLGTGGSYNEQFF
few,TRBJ1-3,TRBV4-3,TRBD1,TGCGCCAGCAGCCAAGATCTCGGACAGGGGGAGGGAAACACCATATATTTT,CASSQDLGQGEGNTIYF
NA,TRBJ2-7,TRBV28,NA,TGTGCCAGCAGTTTATTTGGAGCAATATACGAGCAGTACTTC,CASSLFGAIYEQYF